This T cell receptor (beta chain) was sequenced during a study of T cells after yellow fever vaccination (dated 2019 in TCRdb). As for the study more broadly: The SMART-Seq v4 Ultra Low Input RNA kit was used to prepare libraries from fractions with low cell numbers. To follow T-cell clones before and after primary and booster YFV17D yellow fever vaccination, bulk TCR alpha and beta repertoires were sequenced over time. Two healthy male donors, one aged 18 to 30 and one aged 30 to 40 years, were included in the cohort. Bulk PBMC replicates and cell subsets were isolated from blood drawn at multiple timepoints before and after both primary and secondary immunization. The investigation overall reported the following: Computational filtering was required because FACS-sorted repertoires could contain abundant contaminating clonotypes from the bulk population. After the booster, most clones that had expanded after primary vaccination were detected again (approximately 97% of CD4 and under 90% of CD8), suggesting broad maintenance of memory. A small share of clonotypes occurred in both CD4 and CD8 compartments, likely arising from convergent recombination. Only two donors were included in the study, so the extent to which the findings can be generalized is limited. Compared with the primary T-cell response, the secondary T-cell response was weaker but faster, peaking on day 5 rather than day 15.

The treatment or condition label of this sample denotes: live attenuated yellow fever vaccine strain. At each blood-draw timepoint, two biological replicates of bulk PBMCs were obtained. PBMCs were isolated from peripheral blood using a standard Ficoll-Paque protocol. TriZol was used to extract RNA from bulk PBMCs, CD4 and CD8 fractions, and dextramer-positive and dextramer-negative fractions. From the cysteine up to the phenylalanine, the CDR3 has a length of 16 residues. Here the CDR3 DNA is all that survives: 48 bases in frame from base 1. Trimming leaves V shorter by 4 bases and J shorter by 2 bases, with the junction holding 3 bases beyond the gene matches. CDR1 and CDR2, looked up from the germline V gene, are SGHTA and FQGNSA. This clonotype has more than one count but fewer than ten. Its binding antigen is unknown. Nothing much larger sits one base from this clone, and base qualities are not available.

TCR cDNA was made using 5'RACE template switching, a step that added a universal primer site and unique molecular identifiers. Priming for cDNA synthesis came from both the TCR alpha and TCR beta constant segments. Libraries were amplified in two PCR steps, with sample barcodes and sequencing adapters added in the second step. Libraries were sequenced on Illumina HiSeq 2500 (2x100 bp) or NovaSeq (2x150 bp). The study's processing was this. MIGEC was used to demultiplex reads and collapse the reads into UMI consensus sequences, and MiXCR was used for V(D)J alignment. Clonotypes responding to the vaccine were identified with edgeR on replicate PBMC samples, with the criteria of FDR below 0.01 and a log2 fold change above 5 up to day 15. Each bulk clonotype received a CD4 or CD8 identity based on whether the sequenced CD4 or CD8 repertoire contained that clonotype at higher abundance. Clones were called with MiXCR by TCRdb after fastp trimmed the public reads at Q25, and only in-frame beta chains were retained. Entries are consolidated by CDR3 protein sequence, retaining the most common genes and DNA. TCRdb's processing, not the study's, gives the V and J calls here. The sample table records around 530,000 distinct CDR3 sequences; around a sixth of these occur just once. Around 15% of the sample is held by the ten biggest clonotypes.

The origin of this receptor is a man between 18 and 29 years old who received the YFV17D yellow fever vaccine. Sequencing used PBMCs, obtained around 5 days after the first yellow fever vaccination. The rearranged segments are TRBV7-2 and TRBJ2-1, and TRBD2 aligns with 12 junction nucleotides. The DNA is TGTGCCAGCAGCTGGACTAGCGGGGAGACCTACAATGAGCAGTTCTTC. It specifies CASSWTSGETYNEQFF.